This T cell receptor beta chain was documented in a study of siplizumab effects on memory and regulatory T cells (dated by TCRdb to between 2017 and 2020). For the study in its entirety: The study examined how the anti-CD2 antibody siplizumab affects alloreactive T-cell subsets in allogeneic mixed lymphocyte reactions built from human PBMCs. Broad study findings and their caveats: The cumulative frequency of alloreactive sequences that could be traced back to unstimulated CD4+ memory T cells was significantly reduced by siplizumab. For roughly 75-97% of proliferating CD4+ or CD8+ clones, no naive or memory phenotype could be assigned. The suppressive function of proliferating Tregs from siplizumab cultures was not functionally confirmed. In reactions with siplizumab, an average of about 69% of mappable alloreactive CD4+ clones were Treg-derived, compared with 25% to 30% in control reactions. Compared with memory T cells, unstimulated naive T cells appeared more diverse, and naive cells seemed to make a substantial contribution to the alloresponse. Because sequences at frequencies below about 10^-5 were poorly captured, only a minor fraction of alloreactive clones could be mapped back to unstimulated subsets.

Library preparation was by the immunoSEQ multiplex PCR assay. Roughly 9.8 x 10^4 TCR templates per sample were assayed on the deep sequencing platform. Genomic DNA extracted from sorted T cells was used for TCRbeta CDR3 sequencing. In the authors' own workflow: The R programming language was used for clonal analysis of TCRbeta CDR3 data. Alloreactive CD4+ and CD8+ clones were defined by comparing unstimulated samples with post-reaction CFSE-low samples. Regulatory or non-regulatory origin of alloreactive CD4+ clones was assigned by matching sequences to the sorted unstimulated Treg and non-Treg repertoires. The clones in this table, taken by TCRdb from immuneACCESS, are in-frame only. Not every clone is retained; where verified, under half of the shortfall comes from an unresolved V gene, and the cause of the rest is unknown. V and J calls and clone size are copied from that table; D and trimming were computed from the DNA. Counted in this sample were around 100,000 clones; more than 85% of them appeared once. Over 0.12% of the sample goes to the ten largest clones.

V is shortened by 6 bases, J by 1 base, and the region joining them spans 9 bases. The CDR3 runs 13 amino acids, cysteine and phenylalanine included. Kept here is only the CDR3 DNA, which spans 39 bases and is read in frame from base 1. The germline V gene (reference sequence) yields SGHAT for CDR1 and FQDESV for CDR2. Sorted unstimulated T cells and proliferating T cells recovered from mixed lymphocyte reactions underwent TCRbeta CDR3 sequencing. Fresh whole blood from ten HLA-typed healthy donors was used as the source from which PBMCs were isolated. As regards this clone: Its antigen specificity is not known. There are no base qualities to consult, and no much larger clone falls within one base.

Sample: CD4+ T cells sorted from blood. The chain employs TRBV11-1 and TRBJ1-1; the D gene is not confidently resolved. This TCR came from a human donor in good health. The CDR3 has the sequence CASRLKGNTEAFF. The base sequence is TGTGCCAGCAGGTTAAAGGGGAACACTGAAGCTTTCTTT. Reference TRBV11-1 and TRBJ1-1 proteins supply the regions before and after the CDR3; the full variable domain is: EAEVAQSPRYKITEKSQAVAFWCDPISGHATLYWYRQILGQGPELLVQFQDESVVDDSQLPKDRFSAERLKGVDSTLKIQPAELGDSAMYLCASRLKGNTEAFFGQGTRLTVV.